Listed below are T cell receptor beta chains from one sample, sequenced in a study of vaccination effects on CD4 cells after COVID-19. Sequenced by immunoSEQ multiplex PCR; TCRdb stores in-frame clones only, minus some. The table lists around 79,000 clones, roughly 74% of them singletons. The antigens these receptors bind are not known. The input for sequencing was CD4+ T cells from PBMCs cultured with HCoV-229E spike peptides, taken before COVID-19 vaccination. The source of these receptors is a human donor who received a COVID-19 vaccine. CDR3s include the opening cysteine and the closing phenylalanine or tryptophan. The D gene is left open where the match is weak. Expanded clones are given a class, and other clones once, few, many or no size at all.

size	V	D	J	DNA	CDR3
NA	TRBV4-3	NA	TRBJ1-3	TGCGCCAGCAGCCAGATGGGTCCCTCTGGAAACACCATATATTTT	CASSQMGPSGNTIYF
NA	TRBV14	TRBD2	TRBJ2-1	TGTGCCAGCAGCCAGACGGGGGGGCCTGGGAACAATGAGCAGTTCTTC	CASSQTGGPGNNEQFF
NA	TRBV28	NA	TRBJ1-2	TGTGCCAGCAGTTTAGTGGGGTGGGGCTACACCTTC	CASSLVGWGYTF
NA	TRBV11-3	NA	TRBJ1-4	TGTGCCAGCAGCGCTCCGGGCCCAAATGAAAAACTGTTTTTT	CASSAPGPNEKLFF
NA	TRBV6-5	TRBD1	TRBJ1-1	TGTGCCAGCAGTTACCGGGGACAGGGCAACACTGAAGCTTTCTTT	CASSYRGQGNTEAFF
NA	TRBV18	NA	TRBJ1-5	TGTGCCAGCTCACCACAAGGGGGACGCAATCAGCCCCAGCATTTT	CASSPQGGRNQPQHF
NA	TRBV24-1	TRBD1	TRBJ2-3	TGTGCCACCAGTCGGACAGGGGGCCTTGCAGATACGCAGTATTTT	CATSRTGGLADTQYF
NA	TRBV29-1	TRBD1	TRBJ1-1	TGCAGCGTGACAGGGGGCAACACTGAAGCTTTCTTT	CSVTGGNTEAFF
few	TRBV5-8	TRBD1	TRBJ2-1	TGTGCCAGTCCCCTAGACTGGACAGGGGGAGTCTCCTACAATGAGCAGTTCTTC	CASPLDWTGGVSYNEQFF
NA	TRBV19	NA	TRBJ2-6	TGTGCCAGTAGTACTCAGGGCTCTGGGGCCAACGTCCTGACTTTC	CASSTQGSGANVLTF
NA	TRBV4-1	TRBD2	TRBJ2-1	TGCGCCAGCAGCCAAGTCAGCGGGGGGGCTCTTAAGCAGTTCTTC	CASSQVSGGALKQFF
NA	TRBV9	TRBD2	TRBJ2-5	TGTGCCAGCAGCGCTGCACTAGCGGGGAGCCAAGAGACCCAGTACTTC	CASSAALAGSQETQYF
few	TRBV12-3/TRBV12-4	NA	TRBJ1-1	TGTGCCAGCAGCATCTGGACGGAAGCTTTCTTT	CASSIWTEAFF
NA	TRBV5-1	NA	TRBJ2-2	TGCGCCAGCAGGTCTAGCTTCGGCACCGGGGAGCTGTTTTTT	CASRSSFGTGELFF
NA	TRBV7-9	TRBD1	TRBJ1-1	TGTGCCAGCAGCTTAGTAAAGACAGGGGGCGTAGAAACTGAAGCTTTCTTT	CASSLVKTGGVETEAFF
NA	TRBV5-8	NA	TRBJ1-5	TGTGCCAGCAGCCCCGAAAGTTATACAGACAATCAGCCCCAGCATTTT	CASSPESYTDNQPQHF
NA	TRBV4-1	NA	TRBJ2-5	TGCGCCAGCAGCCAAGATATACCCGTTAGTAAGACCCAGTACTTC	CASSQDIPVSKTQYF
once	TRBV4-1	NA	TRBJ1-2	TGCGCCAGCAGCCAAGATAGGCCAGGGTTAACCTATGGCTACACCTTC	CASSQDRPGLTYGYTF
NA	TRBV27	TRBD1	TRBJ1-5	TGTGCCAGCAGTGCCCGGACAGGGTTGCATCAGCCCCAGCATTTT	CASSARTGLHQPQHF
NA	TRBV29-1	TRBD1	TRBJ1-1	TGCAGCGGGGACAGGGTGGACACTGAAGCTTTCTTT	CSGDRVDTEAFF
NA	TRBV28	TRBD1	TRBJ1-1	TGTGCCAGCAGTCACGGGACAGGGATGAACACTGAAGCTTTCTTT	CASSHGTGMNTEAFF
NA	TRBV3-1/TRBV3-2	TRBD2	TRBJ2-1	TGTGCCAGCAGCCTTATAGCGGGGGGGCGCAATGAGCAGTTCTTC	CASSLIAGGRNEQFF
NA	TRBV10-3	TRBD2	TRBJ2-5	TGTGCCATCAGTGGTAGCCGGGGGGGAGAAGAGACCCAGTACTTC	CAISGSRGGEETQYF
NA	TRBV7-7	NA	TRBJ2-5	TGTGCCAGCAGCCCAATTGATTACTTTGGTCGTGGGACCCAGTACTTC	CASSPIDYFGRGTQYF
once	TRBV7-2	TRBD1	TRBJ1-3	TGTGCCAGCAGAGGACAGGGCTCGACGGGAAACACCATATATTTT	CASRGQGSTGNTIYF
NA	TRBV5-1	NA	TRBJ2-2	TGCGCCAGCAGCTTGCACAGGGAAAACGACGGGGAGCTGTTTTTT	CASSLHRENDGELFF
NA	TRBV5-1	NA	TRBJ2-5	TGCGCCAGCAGCTTTGGTTACTTAGGAGTCGAGACCCAGTACTTC	CASSFGYLGVETQYF
NA	TRBV4-3	TRBD1	TRBJ2-5	TGCGCCAGCAGCCAAGTTACCGGGACAGGGGAGACCCAGTACTTC	CASSQVTGTGETQYF
NA	TRBV10-2	NA	TRBJ1-1	TGCGCCAGCAGTGAGTTGGGACCTTTGAACACTGAAGCTTTCTTT	CASSELGPLNTEAFF
NA	TRBV5-1	TRBD2	TRBJ2-1	TGCGCCAGCAGCTTGGGGGCTAGCGGGGGACACAATGAGCAGTTCTTC	CASSLGASGGHNEQFF
few	TRBV3-1/TRBV3-2	NA	TRBJ2-6	TGTGCCAGCAGCCATATCCGGAACTCTGGGGCCAACGTCCTGACTTTC	CASSHIRNSGANVLTF
NA	TRBV5-5	TRBD2	TRBJ2-5	TGTGCCAGCAGCTTGTGGGAACTAGCGGGGGCCCAAGAGACCCAGTACTTC	CASSLWELAGAQETQYF
NA	TRBV5-4	TRBD1	TRBJ2-2	TGTGCCAGCAGCTGGGACACGGACAGGGAAGGCGGGGAGCTGTTTTTT	CASSWDTDREGGELFF
NA	TRBV30	NA	TRBJ1-4	TGTGCCTGGAGTGCGACAGGCGAAAAACTGTTTTTT	CAWSATGEKLFF
few	TRBV10-3	TRBD1	TRBJ1-5	TGTGCCATCAGTTCGGGACAGATGTATAGCAATCAGCCCCAGCATTTT	CAISSGQMYSNQPQHF
few	TRBV19	TRBD1	TRBJ2-2	TGTGCCAGTAGTCTCCGACAGGGGAGAATGCTGTTTTTT	CASSLRQGRMLFF
NA	TRBV5-1	TRBD2	TRBJ2-3	TGCGCCAGCAGCTTGGGCGGGGGGGTTGAAGATACGCAGTATTTT	CASSLGGGVEDTQYF
NA	TRBV12-3/TRBV12-4	NA	TRBJ2-5	TGTGCCAGTCGCAGTGCGGAGACCCAGTACTTC	CASRSAETQYF
few	TRBV19	NA	TRBJ1-6	TGTGCCAGTAGTATCGGAGGGTGGGGGATGAATTCACCCCTCCACTTT	CASSIGGWGMNSPLHF
NA	TRBV6-2/TRBV6-3	NA	TRBJ1-5	TGTGCCAGCAGTTTTGGGTATCAGCCCCAGCATTTT	CASSFGYQPQHF
NA	TRBV30	NA	TRBJ1-6	TGTGCCTGGAGTCCCTCCCAACTACAGGGAAGTAATTCACCCCTCCACTTT	CAWSPSQLQGSNSPLHF
few	TRBV2	NA	TRBJ1-1	TGTGCCAGCAATAGGGCGTTGAACACTGAAGCTTTCTTT	CASNRALNTEAFF
NA	TRBV7-2	NA	TRBJ1-6	TGTGCCAGCAGCCTTCTCGGGACCGCTTATTCACCCCTCCACTTT	CASSLLGTAYSPLHF
NA	TRBV7-8	NA	TRBJ2-2	TGTGCCAGCAGCTTAGTTGGGTTCCCCAGGAGCAACACCGGGGAGCTGTTTTTT	CASSLVGFPRSNTGELFF
few	TRBV2	NA	TRBJ1-4	TGTGCCAGCAGGGGGAAAGGGAATTGGGATGAAAAACTGTTTTTT	CASRGKGNWDEKLFF
NA	TRBV7-2	NA	TRBJ2-2	TGTGCCAGCAGCTTAGGAGGGGGCGGGGGCCCGCCCGGGGAGCTGTTTTTT	CASSLGGGGGPPGELFF
NA	TRBV5-1	NA	TRBJ1-1	TGCGCCAGCAGCGAAACGGACAGTCTGAACACTGAAGCTTTCTTT	CASSETDSLNTEAFF
few	TRBV7-2	TRBD2	TRBJ2-1	TGTGCCAGCAGCTTAGGGTCCGGGGACTATCAGTTCTTC	CASSLGSGDYQFF
once	TRBV20-1	TRBD2	TRBJ2-5	TGCAGCAACGGGGGGGCCGAGACCCAGTACTTC	CSNGGAETQYF
NA	TRBV5-1	TRBD2	TRBJ2-3	TGCGCCAGCAGCGGGGCGGGACTAGCGGCAGATACGCAGTATTTT	CASSGAGLAADTQYF
NA	TRBV18	NA	TRBJ2-6	TGTGCCAGCTCACTAAACCCCCTTGTTGGGGCCAACGTCCTGACTTTC	CASSLNPLVGANVLTF
NA	TRBV2	NA	TRBJ1-1	TGTGCCAGCAGTGCCACGGGGTTGGGCACTGAAGCTTTCTTT	CASSATGLGTEAFF
once	TRBV29-1	NA	TRBJ1-2	TGCAGCGTTGGGGGGCCTCCGGACTATGGCTACACCTTC	CSVGGPPDYGYTF